The source of this T cell receptor beta chain is a study of response to subunit inactivated influenza vaccine. TCRdb re-called the RT-PCR reads with MiXCR, one entry per CDR3 protein. Among 700,000 to 800,000 distinct CDR3 sequences listed, approximately 18% were seen once. Study-level results: Authors suggested seasonal influenza vaccinations each recruit few new T cells.

This CDR3 region has 13 residues. Per germline, CDR1 ENHRY and CDR2 SYGVKD. The V and J ends lost 10 bases and 1 base, in that order; junction bases with no gene match: 6. Comment on this clonotype: Antigen specificity is unknown.

The starting material was PBMCs from blood, obtained less than 6 days after vaccination. This chain joins TRBV10-3 and TRBJ2-7, with 8 bases aligning to TRBD2. The TCR comes from a man aged 45-65 years who received an inactivated influenza vaccine. CDR3 protein: CATRLASSYEQYF. CDR3 nucleotides: TGTGCCACCCGACTAGCGAGTTCCTACGAGCAGTACTTC.